This TCR beta chain is drawn from a study of Ad26.COV2.S vaccination and SARS-CoV-2 variants. Indicated treatment: 19 received Ad26.COV2.S at low or high dose, single or two shots; 5 received placebo; per-sample allocation not given. Collection of samples fell on day 63 after the first vaccine or placebo injection. Germline CDR1 reads MNHEY; CDR2 reads SVGAGI. The CDR3 runs 13 residues. V was pared by 4 bases and J by 4 bases, with 10 bases between. TCRdb's copy holds only in-frame clones and misses some; the assay was immunoSEQ multiplex PCR. The sample shows 440,000 or so clones, 89% of them seen only once.

The sample here was peripheral blood, taken in a trial of Ad26.COV2.S vaccine versus placebo. The receptor's source is a person aged 18 to 65 who received the Ad26.COV2.S COVID-19 vaccine or a placebo. This rearrangement joins TRBV6-5 to TRBJ1-2; no clear D gene. The CDR3 bases are TGTGCCAGCAGTTCTTTTACGGCCTATGGCTACACCTTC. Translated: CASSSFTAYGYTF.